These 6 T cell receptor beta chains were all obtained from the same sample, sequenced in a study of shared clonotypes between healthy human individuals (dated by TCRdb to about 2020). Libraries were constructed by the immunoSEQ multiplex PCR assay. TCRdb stores this immuneACCESS table with in-frame sequences only. Part of the clones is absent; in the studies checked, under half of the shortfall reflects unresolved V genes, and no reason is known for the rest. A total of some 660,000 clones appear in this sample, 55% to 85% of them only once. The ten largest account for around 1.7% of the sample. Input material: memory CD4+ T cells sorted from blood. In light of the paper, this sample's cell subset or site label describes: CD45RA-negative fraction. The receptors shown here come from a woman in her 30s in good health.

The chain employs TRBV18 and TRBJ1-6; TRBD1 is a possible D gene (6 bases). Trimming stripped 4 bases from V and 8 bases from J, with 9 bases between. This CDR3 is built from 13 residues. Germline V gene lookup returns CDR1 KGHSH and CDR2 LQKENI. The CDR3 loop is CASSRTVHSPLHF. The CDR3, as DNA: TGTGCCAGCTCACGGACAGTACATTCACCCCTCCACTTT. Together with reference TRBV18 and TRBJ1-6, the CDR3 gives the full variable domain: NAGVMQNPRHLVRRRGQEARLRCSPMKGHSHVYWYRQLPEEGLKFMVYLQKENIIDESGMPKERFSAEFPKEGPSILRIQQVVRGDSAAYFCASSRTVHSPLHFGNGTRLTVT.

The genes are TRBV20-1 and TRBJ2-7; a possible D gene is TRBD1 (6 bases). CDR1 DFQATT and CDR2 SNEGSKA come from the germline V gene (reference sequence). The CDR3 contains 11 residues. Trimming took 6 bases from V and 4 from J, leaving 10 bases between them. For the CDR3, the DNA is TGCAGTGCCTCCCAGGGGTACGAGCAGTACTTC. Its protein product is CSASQGYEQYF.

The V and J genes are TRBV19 and TRBJ2-2; no definite D call. The CDR3 is made up of 13 amino acids. Trimming removed 5 bases from V and 5 bases from J, with 9 bases in between. In germline, CDR1 is LNHDA, CDR2 SQIVND (reference sequence). CDR3 in DNA: TGTGCCAGTAGTTACGGTGATACCGGGGAGCTGTTTTTT. Its translation: CASSYGDTGELFF.

The V and J genes are TRBV28 and TRBJ1-4; a weak D match, TRBD1 (5 bases). The CDR3 spans 13 residues. The ends were cut back, 5 bases at V and 4 bases at J, with 8 bases in the middle. Germline values: CDR1 MDHEN, CDR2 SYDVKM. The CDR3 protein is CASSAGGNEKLFF. CDR3 coding DNA: TGTGCCAGCAGTGCCGGGGGTAATGAAAAACTGTTTTTT.

The rearrangement joins TRBV28 to TRBJ2-7; TRBD2 aligns across 7 bases. J lost 7 bases, V lost 8 bases, and 8 bases had no gene match. The CDR3 has 12 amino acids. Germline V lookup: CDR1 MDHEN, CDR2 SYDVKM. DNA of the CDR3: TGTGCCAGCGGGGCGGGAGTCGGAGAGCAGTACTTC. It translates to CASGAGVGEQYF.

The gene calls are TRBV7-9 and TRBJ1-5, with 7 bases fitting TRBD1. J gave up 9 bases and V 3 bases, and 8 bases lay outside the gene matches. The CDR3 loop spans 14 amino acids. Germline lookup yields CDR1 SEHNR and CDR2 FQNEAQ (reference sequence). CDR3 sequence reads: CASSFGQAGGPQHF. CDR3 nucleotides: TGTGCCAGCAGCTTCGGACAGGCGGGAGGGCCCCAGCATTTT.